Below, 15 T cell receptor beta chains from the same sample are listed, as sequenced in a study of somatic mutations in cytotoxic T cells in rheumatoid arthritis. Here immunoSEQ multiplex PCR was the method, and the copy in TCRdb shows in-frame clones only, minus some. The table shows some 27,000 clones, with 70% to 85% occurring only once. Source material: CD8+ T cells sorted from blood. Receptors were obtained from a woman aged 18-29 years in good health.

This chain connects TRBV27 to TRBJ2-7, with D possibly TRBD1 on 6 matching bases. Trimming left V 8 bases short and J 2 bases short, with 16 bases between. Looked up from germline, CDR1 is MNHEY and CDR2 is SMNVEV (reference sequence). CDR3 size: 14 residues. CDR3 residues: CASARIDRTYEQYF. DNA for the CDR3: TGTGCCAGCGCTCGTATAGACAGGACCTACGAGCAGTACTTC.

The J gene is TRBJ1-6, the V gene TRBV28; weak D call: TRBD1 (5 bases). Trimming cost V 5 bases and J 3 bases, with 20 bases left between them. Per germline, CDR1 MDHEN and CDR2 SYDVKM. This CDR3 is 18 amino acids long. In nucleotides, the CDR3 is TGTGCCAGCAGTCCCCCCGGGACCCCGACCATCTATAATTCACCCCTCCACTTT. As protein: CASSPPGTPTIYNSPLHF. The full variable domain, its missing parts supplied by reference TRBV28 and TRBJ1-6, is DVKVTQSSRYLVKRTGEKVFLECVQDMDHENMFWYRQDPGLGLRLIYFSYDVKMKEKGDIPEGYSVSREKKERFSLILESASTNQTSMYLCASSPPGTPTIYNSPLHFGNGTRLTVT.

The J gene is TRBJ2-1, the V gene TRBV29-1; the D call may be TRBD1 or TRBD2 (7 bases each). Trimming pared 0 bases from V and 10 bases from J, leaving 16 bases between. CDR3 length equals 14 residues. CDR1 is SQVTM and CDR2 is ANQGSEA in the germline V gene. This CDR3 is CSVEDQGGLGEQFF. In nucleotides, the CDR3 is TGCAGCGTTGAAGATCAGGGGGGGCTCGGGGAGCAGTTCTTC.

The chain employs TRBV5-6 and TRBJ1-2; the D is unclear. The CDR3 runs 12 residues. V gave up 2 bases and J gave up 7 bases, with 9 bases separating them. Looked up from germline, CDR1 is SGHDT and CDR2 is YYEEEE. This CDR3 reads CASSLLASGYTF. The CDR3 DNA is TGTGCCAGCAGCTTACTAGCGAGTGGCTACACCTTC. The variable domain in full, with the rest retrieved from reference TRBV5-6 and TRBJ1-2, is DAGVTQSPTHLIKTRGQQVTLRCSPKSGHDTVSWYQQALGQGPQFIFQYYEEEERQRGNFPDRFSGHQFPNYSSELNVNALLLGDSALYLCASSLLASGYTFGSGTRLTVV.

This clone was observed a few times. The chain couples TRBV18 to TRBJ2-1; TRBD1 is a possible D gene (6 bases). Trimming took off 6 bases at V and 6 bases at J, with 15 bases between the two ends. This CDR3 has 14 residues. The germline CDR1 and CDR2 sequences are KGHSH and LQKENI. The CDR3 DNA sequence: TGTGCCAGCTCGCGCACAGGGTTGGTCAATGAGCAGTTCTTC. Translation: CASSRTGLVNEQFF.

The chain joins TRBV5-4 to TRBJ1-1; TRBD1 agrees at 7 bases. The CDR3 is 16 residues long. Looked up from germline, CDR1 is SGHNT and CDR2 is YYREEE (reference sequence). The junction had 9 bases not matched to a gene; V was cut back by 4 bases and J by 0 bases. This chain's CDR3 is CASSLIRTGLNTEAFF. Written as DNA, the CDR3 is TGTGCCAGCAGCCTCATCCGGACAGGACTGAACACTGAAGCTTTCTTT.

This clone appeared a few times. The chain employs TRBV7-9 and TRBJ2-7; TRBD1 agrees at 11 bases. The CDR3 extends over 13 amino acids. In germline, CDR1 is SEHNR, CDR2 FQNEAQ (reference sequence). J gave up 6 bases and V 7 bases, and 5 bases lay outside the gene matches. The CDR3 loop is CASNPGQGVEQYF. In DNA form, the CDR3 reads TGTGCCAGCAACCCGGGACAGGGGGTCGAGCAGTACTTC.

In its sample, this clone was seen a few times. The CDR3 nucleotides are TGCGCCAGCAGCCAAGATCAGCTAGCGGGAGTGGGGGGAACAGATACGCAGTATTTT. This translates into CASSQDQLAGVGGTDTQYF. The chain combines TRBV4-1 with TRBJ2-3; TRBD2 agrees at 10 bases. The CDR3 length is 19 residues. Unmatched junction bases numbered 12, after V lost 0 bases and J lost 3 bases. Germline CDR1 is MGHRA and CDR2 is YSYEKL.

This clone was observed a few times. The rearrangement uses TRBV28 and TRBJ2-7, with D perhaps matching TRBD1 or TRBD2 (5 bases each). The V end lost 1 base, the J end lost 2 bases, and 12 bases lay between the germline ends. Germline CDR1 MDHEN, CDR2 SYDVKM. CDR3 length: 15 amino acids. CDR3 protein: CASSLSWGSTYEQYF. CDR3 DNA: TGTGCCAGCAGTTTATCGTGGGGGTCGACCTACGAGCAGTACTTC. Supplemented by reference TRBV28 and TRBJ2-7, the full variable domain reads DVKVTQSSRYLVKRTGEKVFLECVQDMDHENMFWYRQDPGLGLRLIYFSYDVKMKEKGDIPEGYSVSREKKERFSLILESASTNQTSMYLCASSLSWGSTYEQYFGPGTRLTVT.

As concerns this clone: The same CDR3 also results from other DNA sequences found in this sample. The chain links TRBV6-5 to TRBJ1-5, with D possibly being TRBD1 (5 bases). The V gene lost 3 bases and the J gene lost 5 bases, with 8 bases spanning the gap. The CDR3 spans 13 residues. The germline CDR1 and CDR2 sequences are MNHEY and SVGAGI. CDR3 residues: CASSYGADQPQHF. Here the CDR3 DNA reads TGTGCCAGCAGTTATGGGGCAGATCAGCCCCAGCATTTT.

This sequence joins TRBV21-1 and TRBJ2-2; the listed D gene, TRBD1, was not tested against the DNA. TRBV21-1 is tagged as a pseudogene. This CDR3 is 15 amino acids long. Written as DNA, the CDR3 is TGTGCCAGCAAGGGGCCCAGGATTAACACCGGGGAGCTGTTTTTT. This sequence encodes CASKGPRINTGELFF.

This chain uses TRBV10-2 with TRBJ2-1; 8 positions agree with TRBD2. The J segment lost 4 bases and the V segment lost 0 bases, leaving 11 bases of the junction unmatched. CDR1 is WSHSY, CDR2 SAAADI, per germline. The CDR3 sequence is 18 residues long. For the CDR3, the DNA is TGCGCCAGCAGTGAGTCGATTAGCGGGACCCCGGGATACAATGAGCAGTTCTTC. Amino acids: CASSESISGTPGYNEQFF.

This rearrangement joins TRBV7-3 to TRBJ2-3; TRBD2 matches 7 bases. The CDR3 has 16 amino acids. With 2 bases clipped from V and 2 bases from J, the junction kept 7 bases outside the gene matches. Per germline, CDR1 SGHTA and CDR2 FQGTGA. In nucleotides, the CDR3 is TGTGCCAGCAGCTTATGGGTAAGCGGGGCCACAGATACGCAGTATTTT. Translating it yields CASSLWVSGATDTQYF.

The chain uses TRBV5-6 and TRBJ2-7; a possible D gene is TRBD2 (5 bases). Germline loops: CDR1 SGHDT, CDR2 YYEEEE. V lost 4 bases, J lost 1 base, and 12 bases lay in between. CDR3 size: 14 residues. Here the CDR3 reads CASSPGLGSYEQYF. CDR3 nucleotides: TGTGCCAGCAGCCCCGGACTGGGTTCCTACGAGCAGTACTTC. The full variable domain, in which reference TRBV5-6 and TRBJ2-7 provide the parts outside the CDR3, is DAGVTQSPTHLIKTRGQQVTLRCSPKSGHDTVSWYQQALGQGPQFIFQYYEEEERQRGNFPDRFSGHQFPNYSSELNVNALLLGDSALYLCASSPGLGSYEQYFGPGTRLTVT.

The V call is TRBV4-1, the J call TRBJ2-2; 9 bases line up with TRBD2. The CDR3 is 14 residues long. Germline V CDR1 and CDR2: MGHRA, YSYEKL. J lost 7 bases, V lost 1 base, and 1 base had no gene match. Here the CDR3 reads CASSQVSGSGELFF. The CDR3 nucleotides read TGCGCCAGCAGCCAAGTTAGCGGGAGCGGGGAGCTGTTTTTT.